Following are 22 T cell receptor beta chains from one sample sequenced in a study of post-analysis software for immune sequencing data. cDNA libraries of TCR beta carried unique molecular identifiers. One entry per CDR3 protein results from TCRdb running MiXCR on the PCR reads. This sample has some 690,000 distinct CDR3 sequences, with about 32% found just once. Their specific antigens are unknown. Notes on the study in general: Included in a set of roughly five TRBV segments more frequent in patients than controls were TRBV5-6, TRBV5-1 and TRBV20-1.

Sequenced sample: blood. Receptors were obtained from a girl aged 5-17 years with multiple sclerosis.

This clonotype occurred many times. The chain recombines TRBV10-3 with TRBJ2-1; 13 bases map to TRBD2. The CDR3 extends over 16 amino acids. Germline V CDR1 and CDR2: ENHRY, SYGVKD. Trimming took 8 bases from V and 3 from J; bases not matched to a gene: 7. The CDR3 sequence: CAILRTSGGDYNEQFF. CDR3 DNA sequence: TGTGCCATCCTTCGGACTAGCGGGGGTGACTACAATGAGCAGTTCTTC.

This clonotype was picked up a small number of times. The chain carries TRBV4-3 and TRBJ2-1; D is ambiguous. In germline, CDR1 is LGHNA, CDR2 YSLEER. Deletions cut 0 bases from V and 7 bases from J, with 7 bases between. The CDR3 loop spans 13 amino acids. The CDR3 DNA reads TGCGCCAGCAGCCAAGAAGGTTTAAATGAGCAGTTCTTC. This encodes CASSQEGLNEQFF.

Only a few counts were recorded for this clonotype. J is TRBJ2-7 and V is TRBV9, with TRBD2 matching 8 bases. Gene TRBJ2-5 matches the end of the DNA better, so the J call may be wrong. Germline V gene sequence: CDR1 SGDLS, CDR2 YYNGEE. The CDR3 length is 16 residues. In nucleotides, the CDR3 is TGTGCCAGCAGCGTAGATCCACTAGCGGTCTCTTTGACCCAGTACTTC. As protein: CASSVDPLAVSLTQYF.

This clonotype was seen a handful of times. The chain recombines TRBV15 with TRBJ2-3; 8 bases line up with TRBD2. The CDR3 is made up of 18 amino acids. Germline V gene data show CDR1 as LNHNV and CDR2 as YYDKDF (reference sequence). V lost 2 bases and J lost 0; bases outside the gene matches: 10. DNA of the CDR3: TGTGCCACCAGCAGACCACACCAACTAGCGGCTAGCACAGATACGCAGTATTTT. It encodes CATSRPHQLAASTDTQYF.

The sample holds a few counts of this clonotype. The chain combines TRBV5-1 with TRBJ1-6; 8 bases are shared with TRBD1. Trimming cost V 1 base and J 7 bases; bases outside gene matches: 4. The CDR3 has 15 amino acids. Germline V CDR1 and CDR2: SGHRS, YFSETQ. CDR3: CASSLTRDRNSPLHF. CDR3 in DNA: TGCGCCAGCAGCTTGACCCGGGACAGGAATTCACCCCTCCACTTT.

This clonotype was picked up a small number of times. DNA of the CDR3: TGCGCCAGCAGCCAACCGACAGGGGGCAACACTGAAGCTTTCTTT. It codes for CASSQPTGGNTEAFF. The rearrangement uses TRBV4-1 and TRBJ1-1; TRBD1 aligns across 10 bases. Germline V gene sequence: CDR1 MGHRA, CDR2 YSYEKL. The V and J ends lost 2 bases and 2 bases, in that order; junction bases with no gene match: 2. The CDR3 sequence is 15 residues long.

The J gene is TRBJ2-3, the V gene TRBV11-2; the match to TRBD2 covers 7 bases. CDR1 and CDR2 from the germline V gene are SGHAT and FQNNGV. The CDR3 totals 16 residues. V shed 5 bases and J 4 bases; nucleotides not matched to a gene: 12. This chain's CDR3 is CASSPHSGLGADTQYF. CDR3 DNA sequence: TGTGCCAGCAGCCCCCACTCAGGACTAGGCGCAGATACGCAGTATTTT.

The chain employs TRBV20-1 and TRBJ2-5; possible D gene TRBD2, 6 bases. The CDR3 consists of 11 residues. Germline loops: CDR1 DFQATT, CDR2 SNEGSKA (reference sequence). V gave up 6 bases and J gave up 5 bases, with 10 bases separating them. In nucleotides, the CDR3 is TGCAGTGCGCCAGGGAGGGAGACCCAGTACTTC. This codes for CSAPGRETQYF.

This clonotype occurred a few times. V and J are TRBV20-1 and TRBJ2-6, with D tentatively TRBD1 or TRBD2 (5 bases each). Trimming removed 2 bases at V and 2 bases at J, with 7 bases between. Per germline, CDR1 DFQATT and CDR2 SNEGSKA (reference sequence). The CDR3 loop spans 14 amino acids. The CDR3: CSARRGAGANVLTF. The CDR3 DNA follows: TGCAGTGCTAGAAGGGGAGCTGGGGCCAACGTCCTGACTTTC.

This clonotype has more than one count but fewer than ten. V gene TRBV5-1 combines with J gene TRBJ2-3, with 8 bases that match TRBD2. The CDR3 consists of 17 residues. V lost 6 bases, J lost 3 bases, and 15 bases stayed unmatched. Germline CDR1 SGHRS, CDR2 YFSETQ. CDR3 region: CASKSETSADFTDTQYF. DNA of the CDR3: TGCGCCAGCAAATCTGAGACTAGCGCCGACTTTACAGATACGCAGTATTTT.

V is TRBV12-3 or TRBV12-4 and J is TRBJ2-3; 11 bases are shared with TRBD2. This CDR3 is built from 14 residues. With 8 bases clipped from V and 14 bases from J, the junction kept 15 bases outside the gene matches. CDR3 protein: CASALPLAGGIRYF. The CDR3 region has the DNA TGTGCCAGCGCACTACCTTTAGCGGGGGGGATTCGGTATTTT.

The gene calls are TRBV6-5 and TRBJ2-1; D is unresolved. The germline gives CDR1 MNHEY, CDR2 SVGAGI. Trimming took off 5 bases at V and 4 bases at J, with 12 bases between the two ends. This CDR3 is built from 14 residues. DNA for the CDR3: TGTGCCAGCAGTCGCGTTAACCTATACAATGAGCAGTTCTTC. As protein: CASSRVNLYNEQFF.

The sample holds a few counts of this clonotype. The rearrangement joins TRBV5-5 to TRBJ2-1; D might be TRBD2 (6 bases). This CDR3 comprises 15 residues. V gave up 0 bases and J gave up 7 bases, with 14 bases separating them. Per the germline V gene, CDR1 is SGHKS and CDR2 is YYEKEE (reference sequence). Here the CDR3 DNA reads TGTGCCAGCAGCTTGGTCGCGGGGTTCGGGAATGAGCAGTTCTTC. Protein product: CASSLVAGFGNEQFF.

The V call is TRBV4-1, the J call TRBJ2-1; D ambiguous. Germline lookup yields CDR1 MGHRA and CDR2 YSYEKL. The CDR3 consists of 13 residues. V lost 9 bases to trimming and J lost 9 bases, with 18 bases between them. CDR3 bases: TGCGCCAGTGCGTGGCCAGTATTTTCTGAGCAGTTCTTC. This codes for CASAWPVFSEQFF.

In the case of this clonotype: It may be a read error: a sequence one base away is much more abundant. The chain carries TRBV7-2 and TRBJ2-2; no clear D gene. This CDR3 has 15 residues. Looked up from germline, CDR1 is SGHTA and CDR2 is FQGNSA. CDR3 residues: CVSSSGRLLTGELFF. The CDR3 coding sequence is TGTGTCAGCAGCTCCGGACGGCTACTGACCGGGGAGCTGTTTTTT.

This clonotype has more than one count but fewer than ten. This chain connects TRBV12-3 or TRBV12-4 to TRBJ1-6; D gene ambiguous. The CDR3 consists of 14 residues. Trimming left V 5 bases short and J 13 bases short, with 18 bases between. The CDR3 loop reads CASSPPGSSSPLHF. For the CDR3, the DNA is TGTGCCAGCAGTCCGCCGGGGAGTTCGTCTCCCCTCCACTTT.

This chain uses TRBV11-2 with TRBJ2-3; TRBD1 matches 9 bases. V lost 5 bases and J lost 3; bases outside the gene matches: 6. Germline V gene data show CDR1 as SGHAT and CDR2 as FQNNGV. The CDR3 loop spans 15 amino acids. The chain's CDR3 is CASSRRDRETDTQYF. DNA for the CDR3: TGTGCCAGCAGCCGCCGGGACAGGGAAACAGATACGCAGTATTTT.

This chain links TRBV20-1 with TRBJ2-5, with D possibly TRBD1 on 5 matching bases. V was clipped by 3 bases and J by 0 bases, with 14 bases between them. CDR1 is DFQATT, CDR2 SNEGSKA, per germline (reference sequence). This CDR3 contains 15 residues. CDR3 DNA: TGCAGTGCTAGCCGCTTAGGGGCTAACCAAGAGACCCAGTACTTC. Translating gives CSASRLGANQETQYF.

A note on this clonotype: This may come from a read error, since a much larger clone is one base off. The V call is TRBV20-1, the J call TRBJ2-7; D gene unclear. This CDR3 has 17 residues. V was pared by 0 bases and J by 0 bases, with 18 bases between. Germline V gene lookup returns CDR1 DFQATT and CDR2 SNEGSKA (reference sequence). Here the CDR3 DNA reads TGCAGTGCTAGAGATCCTAGGGCGGAACCCGGCTCCTACGAGCAGTACTTC. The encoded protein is CSARDPRAEPGSYEQYF.

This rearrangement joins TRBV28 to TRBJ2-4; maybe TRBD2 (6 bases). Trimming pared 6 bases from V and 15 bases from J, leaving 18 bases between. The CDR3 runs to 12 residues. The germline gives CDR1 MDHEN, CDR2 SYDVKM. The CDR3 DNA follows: TGTGCCAGCAGGGGTCCCTCGGAGGGACGGTACTTC. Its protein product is CASRGPSEGRYF.

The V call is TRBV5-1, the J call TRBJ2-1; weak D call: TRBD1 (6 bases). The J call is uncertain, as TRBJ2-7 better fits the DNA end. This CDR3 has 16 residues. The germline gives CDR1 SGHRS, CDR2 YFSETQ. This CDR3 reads CASSLYQGSGFNEQYF. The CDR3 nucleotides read TGCGCCAGCAGCTTGTATCAGGGGTCCGGGTTTAATGAGCAGTACTTC.

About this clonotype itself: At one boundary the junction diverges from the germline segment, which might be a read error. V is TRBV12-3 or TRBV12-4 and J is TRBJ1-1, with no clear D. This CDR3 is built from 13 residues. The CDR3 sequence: CASSSTVNSEAFF. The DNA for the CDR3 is TGTGCCAGCAGTTCCACAGTGAACTCTGAAGCTTTCTTT.